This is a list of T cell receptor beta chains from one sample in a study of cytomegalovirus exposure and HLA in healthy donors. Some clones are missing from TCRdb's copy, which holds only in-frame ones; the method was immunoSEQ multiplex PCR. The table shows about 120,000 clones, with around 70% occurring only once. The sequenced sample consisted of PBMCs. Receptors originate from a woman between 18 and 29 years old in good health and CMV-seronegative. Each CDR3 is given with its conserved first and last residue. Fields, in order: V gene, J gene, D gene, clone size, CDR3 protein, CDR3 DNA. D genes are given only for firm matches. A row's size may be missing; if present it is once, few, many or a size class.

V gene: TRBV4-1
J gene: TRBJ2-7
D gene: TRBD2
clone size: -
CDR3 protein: CASSQFFSGARYEQYF
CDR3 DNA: TGCGCCAGCAGCCAATTTTTTAGCGGGGCCCGCTACGAGCAGTACTTC

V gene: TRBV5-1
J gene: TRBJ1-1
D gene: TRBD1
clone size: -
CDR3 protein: CASSLGTGGIQATEAFF
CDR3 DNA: TGCGCCAGCAGCTTGGGGACAGGGGGGATCCAGGCAACTGAAGCTTTCTTT

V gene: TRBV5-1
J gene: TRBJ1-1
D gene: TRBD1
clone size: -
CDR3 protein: CASSTGGTEAFF
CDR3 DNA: TGCGCCAGCAGCACAGGGGGCACTGAAGCTTTCTTT

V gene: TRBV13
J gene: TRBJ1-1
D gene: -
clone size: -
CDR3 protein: CASSSRGRAFF
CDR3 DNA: TGTGCCAGCAGCAGCAGGGGAAGAGCTTTCTTT

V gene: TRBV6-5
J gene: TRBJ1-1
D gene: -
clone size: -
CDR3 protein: CASSSPSSRDTEAFF
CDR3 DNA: TGTGCCAGCAGTTCCCCATCTTCGAGGGACACTGAAGCTTTCTTT

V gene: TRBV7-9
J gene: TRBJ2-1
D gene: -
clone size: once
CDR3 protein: CASSLAGLGGEQFF
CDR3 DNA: TGTGCCAGCAGCTTGGCGGGGTTGGGAGGCGAGCAGTTCTTC

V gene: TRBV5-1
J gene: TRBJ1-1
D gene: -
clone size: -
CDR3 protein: CASSPFQGLNTEAFF
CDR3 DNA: TGCGCCAGCAGCCCATTCCAGGGGCTTAACACTGAAGCTTTCTTT

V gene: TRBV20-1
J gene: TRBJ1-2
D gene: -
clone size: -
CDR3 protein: CSARSGGYTF
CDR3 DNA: TGCAGTGCTCGTTCGGGAGGCTACACCTTC

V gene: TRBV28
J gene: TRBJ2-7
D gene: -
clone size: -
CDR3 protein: CASSSSEAPLRYEQYF
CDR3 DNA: TGTGCCAGCAGTTCTTCTGAGGCCCCTCTCCGCTACGAGCAGTACTTC

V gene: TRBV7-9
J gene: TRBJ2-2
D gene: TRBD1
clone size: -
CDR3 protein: CASSAGQGIRTGELFF
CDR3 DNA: TGTGCCAGCAGCGCGGGACAGGGTATTCGCACCGGGGAGCTGTTTTTT

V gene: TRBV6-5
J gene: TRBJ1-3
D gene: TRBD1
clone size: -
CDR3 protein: CASSLTGSGGNTIYF
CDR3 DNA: TGTGCCAGCAGTCTGACAGGGTCAGGTGGAAACACCATATATTTT

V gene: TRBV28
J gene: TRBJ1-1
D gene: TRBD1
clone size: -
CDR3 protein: CASRQDRDIIDTEAFF
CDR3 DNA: TGTGCCAGCAGACAGGACAGGGACATCATAGACACTGAAGCTTTCTTT

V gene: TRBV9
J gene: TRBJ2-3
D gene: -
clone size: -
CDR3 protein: CASSVRGLSTDTQYF
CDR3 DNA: TGTGCCAGCAGCGTTCGCGGGCTGAGCACAGATACGCAGTATTTT

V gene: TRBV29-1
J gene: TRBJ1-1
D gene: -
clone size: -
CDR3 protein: CSALWGGTEAFF
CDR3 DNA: TGCAGCGCCCTGTGGGGGGGCACTGAAGCTTTCTTT

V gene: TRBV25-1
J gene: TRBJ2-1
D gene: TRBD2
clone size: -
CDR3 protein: CASSEGLAGYNEQFF
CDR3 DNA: TGTGCCAGCAGTGAGGGACTAGCGGGTTACAATGAGCAGTTCTTC

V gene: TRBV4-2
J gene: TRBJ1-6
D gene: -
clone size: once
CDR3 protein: CASSQGAAAYNSPLHF
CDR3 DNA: TGTGCCAGCAGCCAGGGAGCGGCCGCTTATAATTCACCCCTCCACTTT

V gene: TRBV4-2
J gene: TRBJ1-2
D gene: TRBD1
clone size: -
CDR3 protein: CASSQEGDRVTSYTF
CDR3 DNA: TGTGCCAGCAGCCAAGAAGGGGACAGGGTAACGAGCTACACCTTC

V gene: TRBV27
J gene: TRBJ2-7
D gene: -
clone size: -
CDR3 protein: CASSLSRAPLYEQYF
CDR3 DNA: TGTGCCAGCAGTTTAAGTCGAGCCCCCCTCTACGAGCAGTACTTC

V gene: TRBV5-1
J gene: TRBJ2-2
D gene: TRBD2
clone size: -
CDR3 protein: CASSLSSSGGRTGELFF
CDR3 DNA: TGCGCCAGCAGCTTGTCGTCTAGCGGGGGTCGGACCGGGGAGCTGTTTTTT

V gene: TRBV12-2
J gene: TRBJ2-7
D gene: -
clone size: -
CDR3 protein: CASRFSSGVPYEQYF
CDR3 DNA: TGTGCAAGTCGCTTTTCTAGCGGGGTCCCCTACGAGCAGTACTTC

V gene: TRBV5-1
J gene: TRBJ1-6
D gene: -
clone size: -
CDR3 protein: CASSTLPGEDSPLHF
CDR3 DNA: TGCGCCAGCAGCACCCTACCTGGGGAGGATTCACCCCTCCACTTT

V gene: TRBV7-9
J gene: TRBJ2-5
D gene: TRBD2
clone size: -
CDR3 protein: CASSLAPLAGVETQYF
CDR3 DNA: TGTGCCAGCAGCTTAGCCCCACTAGCGGGGGTAGAGACCCAGTACTTC

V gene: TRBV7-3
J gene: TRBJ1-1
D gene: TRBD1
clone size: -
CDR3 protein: CASSLTGTGGTEAFF
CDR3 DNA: TGTGCCAGCAGCTTAACGGGGACAGGGGGTACTGAAGCTTTCTTT

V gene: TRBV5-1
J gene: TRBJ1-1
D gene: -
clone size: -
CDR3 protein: CASSLAGQLNTEAFF
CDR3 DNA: TGCGCCAGCAGCTTGGCGGGACAACTGAACACTGAAGCTTTCTTT

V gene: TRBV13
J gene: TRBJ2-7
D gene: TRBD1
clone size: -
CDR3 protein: CASSFDRAYEQYF
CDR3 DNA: TGTGCCAGCAGCTTCGACAGGGCCTACGAGCAGTACTTC

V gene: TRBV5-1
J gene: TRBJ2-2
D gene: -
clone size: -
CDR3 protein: CASSSSTGSGELFF
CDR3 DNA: TGCGCCAGCAGCTCTAGCACAGGGTCGGGGGAGCTGTTTTTT

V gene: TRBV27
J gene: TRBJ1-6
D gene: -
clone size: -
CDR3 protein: CASSSGFSYNSPLHF
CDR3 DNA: TGTGCCAGCAGTTCGGGATTCTCCTATAATTCACCCCTCCACTTT

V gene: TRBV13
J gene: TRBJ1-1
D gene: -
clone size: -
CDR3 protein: CASLPQVPQGTEAFF
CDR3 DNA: TGTGCCAGCTTACCACAGGTCCCACAGGGAACTGAAGCTTTCTTT

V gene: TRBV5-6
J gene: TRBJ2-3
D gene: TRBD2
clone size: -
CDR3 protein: CASSSSGTSGSTDTQYF
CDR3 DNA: TGTGCCAGCAGCTCGTCCGGGACTAGCGGGTCCACAGATACGCAGTATTTT

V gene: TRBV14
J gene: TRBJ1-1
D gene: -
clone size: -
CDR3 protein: CASSRPEGNTEAFF
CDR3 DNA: TGTGCCAGCAGCCGTCCGGAGGGGAACACTGAAGCTTTCTTT

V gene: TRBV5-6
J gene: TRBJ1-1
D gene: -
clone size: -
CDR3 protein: CASSLNRLSEAFF
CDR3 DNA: TGTGCCAGCAGCTTGAACAGGCTATCAGAAGCTTTCTTT

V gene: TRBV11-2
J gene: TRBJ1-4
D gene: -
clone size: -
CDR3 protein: CASSRVGGGNEKLFF
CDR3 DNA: TGTGCCAGCAGCCGAGTGGGGGGTGGCAATGAAAAACTGTTTTTT

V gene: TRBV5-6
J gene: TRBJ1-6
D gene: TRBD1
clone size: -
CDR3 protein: CASSFDRGGSPLHF
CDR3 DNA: TGTGCCAGCAGCTTCGACAGGGGTGGGTCACCCCTCCACTTT

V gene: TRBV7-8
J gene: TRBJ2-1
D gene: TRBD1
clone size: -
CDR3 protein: CATGGRQGANNEQFF
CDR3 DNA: TGTGCCACCGGAGGGCGACAGGGGGCCAACAATGAGCAGTTCTTC

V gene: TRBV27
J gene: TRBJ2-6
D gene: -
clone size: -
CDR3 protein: CASSLYSGANVLTF
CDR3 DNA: TGTGCCAGCAGTTTGTATTCTGGGGCCAACGTCCTGACTTTC

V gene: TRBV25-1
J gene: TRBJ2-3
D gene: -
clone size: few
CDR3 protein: CASSERRATDTQYF
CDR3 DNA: TGTGCCAGCAGTGAAAGGCGGGCCACAGATACGCAGTATTTT

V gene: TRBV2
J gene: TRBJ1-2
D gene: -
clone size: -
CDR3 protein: CASSGLDSYGYTF
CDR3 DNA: TGTGCCAGCAGTGGTCTGGACAGCTATGGCTACACCTTC

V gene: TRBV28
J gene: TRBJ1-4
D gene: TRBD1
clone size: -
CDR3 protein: CASSSPTGGDEKLFF
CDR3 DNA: TGTGCCAGCAGTTCCCCGACAGGGGGGGATGAAAAACTGTTTTTT

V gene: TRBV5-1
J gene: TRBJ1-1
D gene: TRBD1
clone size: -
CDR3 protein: CASSWTGQGNTEAFF
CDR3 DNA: TGCGCCAGCAGCTGGACCGGACAGGGGAACACTGAAGCTTTCTTT

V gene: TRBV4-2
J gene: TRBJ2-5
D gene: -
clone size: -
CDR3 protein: CASSQEAYQETQYF
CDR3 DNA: TGTGCCAGCAGCCAAGAAGCGTACCAAGAGACCCAGTACTTC

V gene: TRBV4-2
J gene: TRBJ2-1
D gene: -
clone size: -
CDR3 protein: CASSQDTLGTYNEQFF
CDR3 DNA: TGTGCCAGCAGCCAAGATACCCTGGGGACTTACAATGAGCAGTTCTTC

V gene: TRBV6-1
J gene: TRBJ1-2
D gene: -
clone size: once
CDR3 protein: CASSESVRNYGYTF
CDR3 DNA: TGTGCCAGCAGTGAGAGTGTCCGGAACTATGGCTACACCTTC

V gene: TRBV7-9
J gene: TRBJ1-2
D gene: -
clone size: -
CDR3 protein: CASSFIQGNYGYTF
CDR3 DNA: TGTGCCAGCAGCTTCATACAGGGAAACTATGGCTACACCTTC

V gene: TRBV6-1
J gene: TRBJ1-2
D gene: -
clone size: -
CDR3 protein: CASSEPNLAEGYTF
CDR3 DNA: TGTGCCAGCAGTGAACCAAATTTGGCGGAGGGCTACACCTTC

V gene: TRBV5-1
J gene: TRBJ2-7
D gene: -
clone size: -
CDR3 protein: CASSLYGSGKYEQYF
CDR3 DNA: TGCGCCAGCAGCTTGTATGGTTCAGGGAAATACGAGCAGTACTTC

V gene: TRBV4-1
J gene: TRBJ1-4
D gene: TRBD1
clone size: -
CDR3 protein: CASSQTGDRGWYEKLFF
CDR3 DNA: TGCGCCAGCAGCCAAACAGGGGACAGGGGGTGGTATGAAAAACTGTTTTTT

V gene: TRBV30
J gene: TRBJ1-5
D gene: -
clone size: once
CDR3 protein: CAWSVGRSNQPQHF
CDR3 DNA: TGTGCCTGGAGTGTAGGGAGAAGCAATCAGCCCCAGCATTTT

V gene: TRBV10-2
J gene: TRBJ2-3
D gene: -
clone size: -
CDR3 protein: CASKTGVGITDTQYF
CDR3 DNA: TGCGCCAGCAAGACGGGGGTTGGGATCACAGATACGCAGTATTTT

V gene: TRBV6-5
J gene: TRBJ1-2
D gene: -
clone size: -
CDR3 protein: CASRQDTFYGYTF
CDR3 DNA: TGTGCCAGCAGACAAGACACCTTCTATGGCTACACCTTC

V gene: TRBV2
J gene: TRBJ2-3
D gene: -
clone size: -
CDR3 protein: CASSPSGGPHTDTQYF
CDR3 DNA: TGTGCCAGCAGTCCCAGTGGGGGCCCTCACACAGATACGCAGTATTTT

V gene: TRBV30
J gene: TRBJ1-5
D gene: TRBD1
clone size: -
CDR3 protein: CAWGSGQTSNQPQHF
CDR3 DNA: TGTGCCTGGGGCTCGGGACAGACTAGCAATCAGCCCCAGCATTTT

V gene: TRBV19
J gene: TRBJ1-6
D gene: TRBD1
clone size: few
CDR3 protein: CASSTEGQVNSPLHF
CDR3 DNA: TGTGCCAGTAGTACCGAGGGACAGGTGAATTCACCCCTCCACTTT

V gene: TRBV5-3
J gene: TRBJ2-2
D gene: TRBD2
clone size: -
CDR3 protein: CARSLGEGRKTGELFF
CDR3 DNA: TGTGCCAGAAGCTTGGGGGAGGGGCGGAAGACCGGGGAGCTGTTTTTT